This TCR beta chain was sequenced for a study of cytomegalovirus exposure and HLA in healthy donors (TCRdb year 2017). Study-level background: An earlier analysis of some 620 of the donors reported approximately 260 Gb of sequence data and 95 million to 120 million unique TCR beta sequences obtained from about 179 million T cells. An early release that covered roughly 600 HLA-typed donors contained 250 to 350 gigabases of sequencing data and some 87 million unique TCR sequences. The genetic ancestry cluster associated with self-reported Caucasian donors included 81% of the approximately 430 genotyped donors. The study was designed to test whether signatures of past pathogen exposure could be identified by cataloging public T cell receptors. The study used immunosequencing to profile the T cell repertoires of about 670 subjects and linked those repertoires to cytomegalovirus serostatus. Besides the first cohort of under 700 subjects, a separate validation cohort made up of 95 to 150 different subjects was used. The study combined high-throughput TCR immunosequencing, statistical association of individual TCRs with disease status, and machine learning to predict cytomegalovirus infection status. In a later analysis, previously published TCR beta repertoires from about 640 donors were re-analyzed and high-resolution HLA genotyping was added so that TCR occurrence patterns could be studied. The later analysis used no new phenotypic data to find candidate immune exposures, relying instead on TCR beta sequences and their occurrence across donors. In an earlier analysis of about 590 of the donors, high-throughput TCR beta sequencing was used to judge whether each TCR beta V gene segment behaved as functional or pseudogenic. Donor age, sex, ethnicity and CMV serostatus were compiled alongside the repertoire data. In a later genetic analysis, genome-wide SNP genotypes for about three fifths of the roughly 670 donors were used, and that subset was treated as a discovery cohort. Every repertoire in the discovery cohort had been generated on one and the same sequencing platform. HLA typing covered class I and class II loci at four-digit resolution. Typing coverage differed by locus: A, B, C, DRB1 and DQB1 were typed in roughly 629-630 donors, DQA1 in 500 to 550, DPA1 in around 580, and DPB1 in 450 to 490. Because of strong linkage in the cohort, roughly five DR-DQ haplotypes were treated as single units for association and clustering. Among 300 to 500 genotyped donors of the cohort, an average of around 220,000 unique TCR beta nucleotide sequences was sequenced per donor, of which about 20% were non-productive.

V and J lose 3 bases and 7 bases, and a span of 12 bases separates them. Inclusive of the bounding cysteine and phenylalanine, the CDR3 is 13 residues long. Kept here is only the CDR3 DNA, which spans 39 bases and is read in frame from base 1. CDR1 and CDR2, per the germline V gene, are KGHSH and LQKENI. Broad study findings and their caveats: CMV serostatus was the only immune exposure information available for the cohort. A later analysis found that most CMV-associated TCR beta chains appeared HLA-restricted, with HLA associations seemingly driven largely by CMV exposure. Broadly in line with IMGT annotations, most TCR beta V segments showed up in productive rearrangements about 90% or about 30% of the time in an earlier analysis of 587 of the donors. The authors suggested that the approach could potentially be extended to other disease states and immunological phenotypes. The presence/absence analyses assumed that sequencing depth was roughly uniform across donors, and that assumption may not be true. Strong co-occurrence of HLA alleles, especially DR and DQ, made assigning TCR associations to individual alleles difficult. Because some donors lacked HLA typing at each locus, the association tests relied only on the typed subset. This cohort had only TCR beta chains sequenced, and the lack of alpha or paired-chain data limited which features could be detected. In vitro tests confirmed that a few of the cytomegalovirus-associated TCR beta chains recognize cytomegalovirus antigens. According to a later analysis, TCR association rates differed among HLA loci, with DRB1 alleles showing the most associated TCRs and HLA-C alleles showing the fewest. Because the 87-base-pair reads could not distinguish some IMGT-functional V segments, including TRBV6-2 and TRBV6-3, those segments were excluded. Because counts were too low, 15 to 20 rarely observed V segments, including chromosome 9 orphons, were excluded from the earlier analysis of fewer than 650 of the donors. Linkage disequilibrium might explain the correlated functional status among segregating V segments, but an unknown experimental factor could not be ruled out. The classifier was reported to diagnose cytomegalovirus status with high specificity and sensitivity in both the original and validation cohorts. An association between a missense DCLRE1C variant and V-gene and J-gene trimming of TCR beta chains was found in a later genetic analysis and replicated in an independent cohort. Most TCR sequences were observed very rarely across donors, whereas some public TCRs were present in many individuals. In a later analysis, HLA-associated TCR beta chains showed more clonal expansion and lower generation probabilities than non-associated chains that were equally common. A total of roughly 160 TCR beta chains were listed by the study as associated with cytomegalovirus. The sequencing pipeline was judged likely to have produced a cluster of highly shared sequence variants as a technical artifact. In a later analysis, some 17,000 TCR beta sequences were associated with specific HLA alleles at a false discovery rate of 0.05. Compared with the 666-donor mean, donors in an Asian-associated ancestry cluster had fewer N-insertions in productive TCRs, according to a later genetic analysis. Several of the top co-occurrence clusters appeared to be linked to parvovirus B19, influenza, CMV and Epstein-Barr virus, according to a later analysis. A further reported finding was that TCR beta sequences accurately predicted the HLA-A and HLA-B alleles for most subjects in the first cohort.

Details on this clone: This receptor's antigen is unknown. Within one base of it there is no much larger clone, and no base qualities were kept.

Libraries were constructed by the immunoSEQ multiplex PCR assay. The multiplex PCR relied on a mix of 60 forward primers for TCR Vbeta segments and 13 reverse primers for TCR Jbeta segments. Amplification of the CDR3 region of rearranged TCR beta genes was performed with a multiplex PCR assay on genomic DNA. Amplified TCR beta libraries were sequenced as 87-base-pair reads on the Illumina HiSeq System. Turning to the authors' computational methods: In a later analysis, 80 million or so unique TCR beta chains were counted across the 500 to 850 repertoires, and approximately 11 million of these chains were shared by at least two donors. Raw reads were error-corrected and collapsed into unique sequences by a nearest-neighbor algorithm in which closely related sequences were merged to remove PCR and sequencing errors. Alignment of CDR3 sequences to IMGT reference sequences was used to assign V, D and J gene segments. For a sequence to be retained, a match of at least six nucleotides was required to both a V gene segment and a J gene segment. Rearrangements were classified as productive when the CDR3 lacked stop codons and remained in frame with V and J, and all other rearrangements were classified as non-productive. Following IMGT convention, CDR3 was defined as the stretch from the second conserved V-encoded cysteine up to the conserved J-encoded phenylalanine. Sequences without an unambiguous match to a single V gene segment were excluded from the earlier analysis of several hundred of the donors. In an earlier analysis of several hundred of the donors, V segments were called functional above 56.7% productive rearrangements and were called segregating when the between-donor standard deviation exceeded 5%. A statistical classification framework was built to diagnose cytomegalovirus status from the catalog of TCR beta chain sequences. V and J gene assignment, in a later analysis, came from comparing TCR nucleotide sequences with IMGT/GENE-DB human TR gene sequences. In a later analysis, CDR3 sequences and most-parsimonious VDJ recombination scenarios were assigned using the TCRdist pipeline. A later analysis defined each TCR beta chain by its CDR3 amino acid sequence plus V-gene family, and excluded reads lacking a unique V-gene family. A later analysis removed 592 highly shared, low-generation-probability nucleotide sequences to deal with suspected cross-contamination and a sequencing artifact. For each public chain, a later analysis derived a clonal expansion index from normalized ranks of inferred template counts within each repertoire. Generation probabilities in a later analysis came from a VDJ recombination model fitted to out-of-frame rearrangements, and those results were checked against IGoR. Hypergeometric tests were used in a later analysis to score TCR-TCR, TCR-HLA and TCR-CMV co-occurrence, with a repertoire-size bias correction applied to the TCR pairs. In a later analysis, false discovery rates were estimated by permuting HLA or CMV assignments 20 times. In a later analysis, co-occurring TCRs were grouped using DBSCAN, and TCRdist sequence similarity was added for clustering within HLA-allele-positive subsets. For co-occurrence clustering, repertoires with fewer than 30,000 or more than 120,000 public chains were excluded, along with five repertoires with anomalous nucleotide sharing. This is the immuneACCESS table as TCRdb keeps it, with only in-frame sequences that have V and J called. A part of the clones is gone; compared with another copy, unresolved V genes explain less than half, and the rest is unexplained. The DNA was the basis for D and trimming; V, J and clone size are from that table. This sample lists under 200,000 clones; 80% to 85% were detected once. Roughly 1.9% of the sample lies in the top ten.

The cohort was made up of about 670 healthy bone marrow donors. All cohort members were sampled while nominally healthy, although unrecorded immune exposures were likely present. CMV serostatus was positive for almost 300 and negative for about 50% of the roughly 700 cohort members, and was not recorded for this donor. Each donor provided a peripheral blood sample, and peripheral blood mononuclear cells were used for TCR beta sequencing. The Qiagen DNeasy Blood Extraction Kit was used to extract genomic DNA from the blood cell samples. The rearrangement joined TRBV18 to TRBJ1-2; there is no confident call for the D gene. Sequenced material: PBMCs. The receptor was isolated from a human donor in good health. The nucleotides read TGTGCCAGCTCACCCTTGGAGCAGAGTGGCTACACCTTC. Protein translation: CASSPLEQSGYTF.